Below, 2 T cell receptor beta chains from the same sample are listed, as sequenced in a study of OX40 agonist ivuxolimab in advanced cancers. Produced via immunoSEQ multiplex PCR; TCRdb's table is partial and in-frame only. The table has 95,000 to 150,000 clones, roughly 93% seen once. This specimen consisted of CD4+ or CD8+ T cells sorted from blood, obtained in a trial of the OX40 agonist ivuxolimab. The source of these receptors is an adult with an advanced solid tumor such as melanoma, head and neck, liver or kidney cancer.

CDR3 coding DNA: TGCGCCAGCAGCCCCGTCCCTTTCCGTCCAACGGAGAATGAGCAGTTCTTC. Translated: CASSPVPFRPTENEQFF. The gene calls are TRBV4-1 and TRBJ2-1; the D is unclear. The V end lost 4 bases, the J end lost 7 bases, and 23 bases lay between the germline ends. Germline assignment: CDR1 MGHRA and CDR2 YSYEKL. The CDR3 runs to 17 residues.

The gene calls are TRBV9 and TRBJ2-2, with D possibly being TRBD1 or TRBD2 (5 bases each). V lost 2 bases, J lost 6 bases, and 14 bases lay in between. In germline, CDR1 is SGDLS, CDR2 YYNGEE. The CDR3 spans 15 residues. The CDR3, as DNA: TGTGCCAGCAGCGTCCGGGACGCTGCGGCCGGGGAGCTGTTTTTT. This codes for CASSVRDAAAGELFF.